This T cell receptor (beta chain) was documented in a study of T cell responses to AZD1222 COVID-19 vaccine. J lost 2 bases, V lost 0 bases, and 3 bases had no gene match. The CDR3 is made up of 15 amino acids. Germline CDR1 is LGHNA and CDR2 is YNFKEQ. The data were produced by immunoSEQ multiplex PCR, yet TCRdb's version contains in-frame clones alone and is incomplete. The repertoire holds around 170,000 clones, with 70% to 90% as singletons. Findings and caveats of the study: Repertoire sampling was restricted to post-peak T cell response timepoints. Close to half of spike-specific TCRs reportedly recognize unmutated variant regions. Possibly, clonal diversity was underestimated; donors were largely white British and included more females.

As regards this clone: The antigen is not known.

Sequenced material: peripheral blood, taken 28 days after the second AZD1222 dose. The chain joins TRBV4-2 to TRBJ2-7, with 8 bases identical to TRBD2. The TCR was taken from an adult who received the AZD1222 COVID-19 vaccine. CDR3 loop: CASSQEAGGAYEQYF. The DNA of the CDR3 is TGTGCCAGCAGCCAAGAGGCGGGGGGAGCCTACGAGCAGTACTTC.